Listed below are T cell receptor beta chains from one sample, sequenced in a study of OX40 agonist ivuxolimab in advanced cancers. Produced via immunoSEQ multiplex PCR; TCRdb's table is partial and in-frame only. In the table there are tens of thousands of clones, about nine tenths of which are singletons. Source: CD4+ or CD8+ T cells sorted from blood, taken in a trial of the OX40 agonist ivuxolimab. These TCRs come from an adult with an advanced solid tumor such as melanoma, head and neck, liver or kidney cancer. The CDR3 runs from the conserved cysteine through the conserved F or W. Each record gives: V gene, J gene, clone size, D gene, CDR3 protein, CDR3 DNA. D genes are given only for firm matches. Clone size is not always given. Where it is, it says once, few, many or a class for expanded clones.

>TRBV30|TRBJ1-5|-|-
CAWSRLSGANQPQHF
TGTGCCTGGAGTCGACTTTCGGGGGCCAATCAGCCCCAGCATTTT
>TRBV6-1|TRBJ2-7|once|-
CASRGTQSYEQYF
TGTGCCAGCAGGGGGACACAATCCTACGAGCAGTACTTC
>TRBV11-2|TRBJ1-1|-|-
CASSLEFRKKRTEAFF
TGTGCCAGCAGCTTAGAGTTCAGGAAGAAAAGGACTGAAGCTTTCTTT
>TRBV7-3|TRBJ1-1|-|TRBD1
CASSATGVSMNTEAFF
TGTGCCAGCAGCGCTACAGGGGTATCTATGAACACTGAAGCTTTCTTT
>TRBV5-1|TRBJ2-1|-|TRBD2
CASEKSSGKTYNEQFF
TGCGCCAGCGAAAAAAGTAGCGGGAAGACCTACAATGAGCAGTTCTTC
>TRBV4-3|TRBJ1-4|-|TRBD1
CASSGRTGGREKLFF
TGCGCCAGCAGCGGTAGGACAGGGGGTCGGGAAAAACTGTTTTTT
>TRBV25-1|TRBJ1-5|-|TRBD1
CASRGQANQPQHF
TGTGCCAGCAGGGGACAGGCCAATCAGCCCCAGCATTTT
>TRBV7-2|TRBJ2-7|-|TRBD2
CASSPTSGRQQYF
TGTGCCAGTTCTCCGACTAGCGGGAGGCAGCAGTACTTC
>TRBV11-3|TRBJ2-3|-|-
CASSRQGVGSDTQYF
TGTGCCAGCAGCCGTCAGGGAGTTGGGTCAGATACGCAGTATTTT
>TRBV6-5|TRBJ2-7|-|TRBD1
CASSLTGTGGFEQYF
TGTGCCAGCAGTCTAACCGGGACAGGGGGCTTTGAGCAGTACTTC
>TRBV7-9|TRBJ1-1|-|-
CASSSRGDTEAFF
TGTGCCAGCAGCTCCCGGGGGGACACTGAAGCTTTCTTT
>TRBV27|TRBJ1-5|-|-
CASSSPSSGNQPQHF
TGTGCCAGCAGTTCCCCGAGCTCGGGCAATCAGCCCCAGCATTTT
>TRBV28|TRBJ1-1|-|TRBD1
CASSGTGGRNTEAFF
TGTGCCAGCAGTGGGACAGGGGGCCGGAACACTGAAGCTTTCTTT
>TRBV6-5|TRBJ1-6|-|TRBD1
CASSPQGAGSPLHF
TGTGCCAGCAGCCCACAGGGGGCTGGCTCACCCCTCCACTTT
>TRBV7-2|TRBJ2-7|once|TRBD2
CASSGLGFEQYF
TGTGCCAGCAGCGGACTAGGGTTCGAGCAGTACTTC
>TRBV7-2|TRBJ2-7|-|-
CASSLVGLAAEQYF
TGTGCCAGCAGCTTAGTAGGGCTAGCTGCTGAGCAGTACTTC
>TRBV7-6|TRBJ1-2|-|-
CASSQGNYGYTF
TGTGCCAGCAGCCAGGGAAACTATGGCTACACCTTC
>TRBV5-4|TRBJ1-2|-|-
CASSLAAFSDYGYTF
TGTGCCAGCAGCTTGGCCGCGTTTTCGGACTATGGCTACACCTTC